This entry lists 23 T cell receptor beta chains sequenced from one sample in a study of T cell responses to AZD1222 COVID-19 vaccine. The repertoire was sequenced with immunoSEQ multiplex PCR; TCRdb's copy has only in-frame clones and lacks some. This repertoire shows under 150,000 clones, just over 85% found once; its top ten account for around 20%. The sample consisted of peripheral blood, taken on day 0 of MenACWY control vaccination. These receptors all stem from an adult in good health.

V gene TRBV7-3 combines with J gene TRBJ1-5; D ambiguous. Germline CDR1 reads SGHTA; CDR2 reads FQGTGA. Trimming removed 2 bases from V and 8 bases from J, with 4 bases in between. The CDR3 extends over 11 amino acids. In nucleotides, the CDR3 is TGTGCCAGCAGCTTACCAAAGCCCCAGCATTTT. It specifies CASSLPKPQHF.

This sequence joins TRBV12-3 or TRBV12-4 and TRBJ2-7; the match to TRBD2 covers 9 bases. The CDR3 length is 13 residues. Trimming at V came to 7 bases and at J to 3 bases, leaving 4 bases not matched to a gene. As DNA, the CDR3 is TGTGCCAGCAAAAGCGGGAGGAACTACGAGCAGTACTTC. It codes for CASKSGRNYEQYF.

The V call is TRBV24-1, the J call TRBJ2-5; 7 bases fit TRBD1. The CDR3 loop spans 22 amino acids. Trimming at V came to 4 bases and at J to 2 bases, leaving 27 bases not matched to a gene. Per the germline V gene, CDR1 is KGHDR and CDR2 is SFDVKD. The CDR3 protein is CATSDPGTANGEWWTGQETQYF. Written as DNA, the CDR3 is TGTGCCACCAGTGACCCCGGGACAGCGAACGGAGAGTGGTGGACTGGGCAAGAGACCCAGTACTTC.

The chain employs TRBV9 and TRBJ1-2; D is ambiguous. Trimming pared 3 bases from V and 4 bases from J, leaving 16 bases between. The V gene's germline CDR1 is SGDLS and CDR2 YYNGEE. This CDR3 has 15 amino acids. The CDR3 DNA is TGTGCCAGCAGCGCCGTTGCGGGTTTGAGCTATGGCTACACCTTC. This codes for CASSAVAGLSYGYTF.

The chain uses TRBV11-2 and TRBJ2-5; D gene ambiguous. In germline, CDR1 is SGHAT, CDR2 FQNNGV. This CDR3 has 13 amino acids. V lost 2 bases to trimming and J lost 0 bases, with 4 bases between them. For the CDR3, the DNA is TGTGCCAGCAGCTTAAGCGACCAAGAGACCCAGTACTTC. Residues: CASSLSDQETQYF.

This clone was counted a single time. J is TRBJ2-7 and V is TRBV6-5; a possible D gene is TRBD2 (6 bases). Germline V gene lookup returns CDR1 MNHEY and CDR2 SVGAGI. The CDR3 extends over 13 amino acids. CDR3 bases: TGTGCATGTCGGGCTAGCGATCGGACCGAGCAGTACTTC. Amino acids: CACRASDRTEQYF.

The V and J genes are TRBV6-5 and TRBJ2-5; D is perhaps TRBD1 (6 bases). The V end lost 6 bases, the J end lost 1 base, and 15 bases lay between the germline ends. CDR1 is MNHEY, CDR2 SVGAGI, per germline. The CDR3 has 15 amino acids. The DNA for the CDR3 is TGTGCCAGCAGCTCCTCCTCGACAGGCCAAGAGACCCAGTACTTC. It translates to CASSSSSTGQETQYF.

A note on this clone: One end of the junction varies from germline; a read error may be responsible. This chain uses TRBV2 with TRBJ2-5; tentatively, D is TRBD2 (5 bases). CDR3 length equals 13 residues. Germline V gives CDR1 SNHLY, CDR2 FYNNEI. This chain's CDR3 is CASSLKRPPGKNF. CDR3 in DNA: TGTGCCAGCAGCCTAAAGCGGCCCCCGGGGAAGAACTTC.

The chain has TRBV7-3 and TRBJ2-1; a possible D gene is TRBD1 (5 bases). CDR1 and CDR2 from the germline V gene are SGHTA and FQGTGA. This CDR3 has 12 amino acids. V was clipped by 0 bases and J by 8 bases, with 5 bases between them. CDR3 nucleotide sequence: TGTGCCAGCAGCTTAACCAGGGATGAGCAGTTCTTC. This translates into CASSLTRDEQFF.

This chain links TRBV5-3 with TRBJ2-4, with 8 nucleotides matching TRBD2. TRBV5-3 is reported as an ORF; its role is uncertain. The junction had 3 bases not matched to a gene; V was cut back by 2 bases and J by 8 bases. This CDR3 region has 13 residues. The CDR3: CARSLDGRDIQYF. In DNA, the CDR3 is TGTGCCAGAAGCTTAGACGGGAGGGACATTCAGTACTTC.

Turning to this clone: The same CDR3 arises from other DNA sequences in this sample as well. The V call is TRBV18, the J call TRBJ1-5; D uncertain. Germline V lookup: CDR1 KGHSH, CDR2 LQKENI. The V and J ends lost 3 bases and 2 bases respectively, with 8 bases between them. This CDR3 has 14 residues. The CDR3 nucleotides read TGTGCCAGCTCACCTGGGAGAGGCAATCAGCCCCAGCATTTT. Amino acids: CASSPGRGNQPQHF.

Here the CDR3 reads CASSLSRQGSYEQYF. The CDR3, as DNA: TGTGCCAGCAGCCTCTCAAGACAGGGCTCCTACGAGCAGTACTTC. The genes are TRBV19 and TRBJ2-7; TRBD1 aligns across 7 bases. Losses at the gene ends were 9 bases for V and 0 bases for J; bases not matched to a gene: 11. Per the germline V gene, CDR1 is LNHDA and CDR2 is SQIVND (reference sequence). The CDR3 loop spans 15 amino acids.

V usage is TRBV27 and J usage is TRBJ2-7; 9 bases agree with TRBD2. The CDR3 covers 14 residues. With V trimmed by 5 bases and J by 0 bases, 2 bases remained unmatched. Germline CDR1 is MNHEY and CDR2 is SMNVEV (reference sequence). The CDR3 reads CASSLAGSSYEQYF. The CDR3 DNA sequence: TGTGCCAGCAGTCTAGCGGGAAGCTCCTACGAGCAGTACTTC.

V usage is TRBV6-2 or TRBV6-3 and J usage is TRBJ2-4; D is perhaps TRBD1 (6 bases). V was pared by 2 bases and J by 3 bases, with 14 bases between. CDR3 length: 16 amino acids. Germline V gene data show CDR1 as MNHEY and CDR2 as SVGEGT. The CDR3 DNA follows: TGTGCCAGCAGTTACGGTTCCGCAGGGGTCAAAAACATTCAGTACTTC. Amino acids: CASSYGSAGVKNIQYF.

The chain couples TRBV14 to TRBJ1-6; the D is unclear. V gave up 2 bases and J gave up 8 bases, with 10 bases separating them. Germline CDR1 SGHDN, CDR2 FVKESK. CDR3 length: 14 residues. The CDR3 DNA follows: TGTGCCAGCAGCCAACTGGAATTGCATTCACCCCTCCACTTT. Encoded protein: CASSQLELHSPLHF.

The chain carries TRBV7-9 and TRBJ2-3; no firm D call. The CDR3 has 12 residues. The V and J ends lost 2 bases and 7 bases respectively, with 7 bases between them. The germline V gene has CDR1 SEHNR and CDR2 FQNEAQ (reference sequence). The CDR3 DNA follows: TGTGCCAGCAGCTTAAAGAAGAATACGCAGTATTTT. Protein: CASSLKKNTQYF.

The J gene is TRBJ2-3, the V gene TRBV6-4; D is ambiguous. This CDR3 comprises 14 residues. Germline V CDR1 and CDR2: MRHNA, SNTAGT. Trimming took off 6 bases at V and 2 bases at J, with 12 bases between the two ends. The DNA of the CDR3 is TGTGCCAGCAGCGACCTCCCATCCACAGATACGCAGTATTTT. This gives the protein CASSDLPSTDTQYF.

CDR3 region: CAWSVQSRGSYGYTF. CDR3 DNA: TGTGCCTGGAGTGTACAGAGCAGGGGTTCATATGGCTACACCTTC. V and J are TRBV30 and TRBJ1-2; TRBD1 might be the D (6 bases). V gave up 0 bases and J gave up 5 bases, with 16 bases separating them. The length of the CDR3 is 15 residues. The germline V gene encodes CDR1 GTSNPN and CDR2 SVGIG (reference sequence). The whole variable domain, remainder taken from reference TRBV30 and TRBJ1-2, is SQTIHQWPATLVQPVGSPLSLECTVEGTSNPNLYWYRQAAGRGLQLLFYSVGIGQISSEVPQNLSASRPQDRQFILSSKKLLLSDSGFYLCAWSVQSRGSYGYTFGSGTRLTVV.

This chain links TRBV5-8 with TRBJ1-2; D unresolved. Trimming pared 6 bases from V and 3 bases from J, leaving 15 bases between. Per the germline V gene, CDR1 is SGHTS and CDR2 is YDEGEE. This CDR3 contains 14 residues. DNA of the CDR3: TGTGCCAGCATCTTTAGCATCCAGGACTATGGCTACACCTTC. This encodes CASIFSIQDYGYTF.

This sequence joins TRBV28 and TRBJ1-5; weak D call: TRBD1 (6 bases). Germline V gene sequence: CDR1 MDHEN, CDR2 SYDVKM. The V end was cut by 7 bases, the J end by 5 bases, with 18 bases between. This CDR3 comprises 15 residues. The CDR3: CASTPGGPRDQPQHF. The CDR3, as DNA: TGTGCCAGCACCCCTGGGGGCCCAAGGGATCAGCCCCAGCATTTT.

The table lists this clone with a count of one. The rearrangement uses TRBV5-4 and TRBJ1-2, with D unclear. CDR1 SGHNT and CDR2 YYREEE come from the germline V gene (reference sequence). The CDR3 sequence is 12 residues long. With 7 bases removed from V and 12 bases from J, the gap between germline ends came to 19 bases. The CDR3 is CASFSKPGSDTF. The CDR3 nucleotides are TGTGCCAGCTTTTCGAAACCGGGATCTGACACCTTC.

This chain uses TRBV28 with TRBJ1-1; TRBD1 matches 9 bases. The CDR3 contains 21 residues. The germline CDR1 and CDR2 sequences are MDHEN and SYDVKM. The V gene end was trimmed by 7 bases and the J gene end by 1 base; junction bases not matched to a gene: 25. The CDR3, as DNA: TGTGCCAGCACTCCGGCCGGGGGGGACAGGGTTTTGAGGGATCCGAACACTGAAGCTTTCTTT. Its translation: CASTPAGGDRVLRDPNTEAFF.

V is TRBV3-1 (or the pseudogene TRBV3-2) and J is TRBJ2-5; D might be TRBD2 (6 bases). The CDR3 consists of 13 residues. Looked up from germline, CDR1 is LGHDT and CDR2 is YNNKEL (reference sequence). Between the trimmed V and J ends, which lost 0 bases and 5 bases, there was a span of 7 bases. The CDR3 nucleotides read TGTGCCAGCAGCCAAGATGGGGGGGAGACCCAGTACTTC. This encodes CASSQDGGETQYF.